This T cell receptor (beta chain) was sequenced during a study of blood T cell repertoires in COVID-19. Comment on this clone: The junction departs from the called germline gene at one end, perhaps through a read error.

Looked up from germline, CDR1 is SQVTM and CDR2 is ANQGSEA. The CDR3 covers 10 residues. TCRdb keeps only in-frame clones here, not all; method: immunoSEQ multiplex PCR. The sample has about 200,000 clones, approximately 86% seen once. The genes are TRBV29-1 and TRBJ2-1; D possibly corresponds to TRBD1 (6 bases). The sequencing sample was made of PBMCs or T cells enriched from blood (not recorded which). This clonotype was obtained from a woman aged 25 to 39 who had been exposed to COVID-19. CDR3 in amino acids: CSVEGGHGFF. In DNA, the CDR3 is TGCAGCGTAGAAGGGGGACATGGGTTCTTC.